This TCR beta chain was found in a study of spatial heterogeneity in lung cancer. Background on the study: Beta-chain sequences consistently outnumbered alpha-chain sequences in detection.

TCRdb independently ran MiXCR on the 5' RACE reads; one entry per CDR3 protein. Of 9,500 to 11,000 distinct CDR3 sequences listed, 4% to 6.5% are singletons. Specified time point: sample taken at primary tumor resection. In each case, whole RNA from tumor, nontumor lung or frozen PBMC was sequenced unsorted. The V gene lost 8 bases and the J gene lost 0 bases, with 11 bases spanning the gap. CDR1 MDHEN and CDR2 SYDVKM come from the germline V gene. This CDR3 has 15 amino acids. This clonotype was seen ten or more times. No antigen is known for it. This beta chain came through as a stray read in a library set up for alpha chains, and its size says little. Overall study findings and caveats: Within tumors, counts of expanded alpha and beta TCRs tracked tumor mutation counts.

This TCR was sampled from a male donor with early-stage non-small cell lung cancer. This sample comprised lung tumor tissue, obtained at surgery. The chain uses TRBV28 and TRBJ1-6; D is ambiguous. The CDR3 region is CASQLLSSYNSPLHF. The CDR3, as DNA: TGTGCCAGCCAGCTTCTTAGCTCCTATAATTCACCCCTCCACTTT.